This passage covers 18 T cell receptor beta chains from one sample sequenced in a study of PD-1 blockade in mismatch repair-deficient tumors. TCRdb's table, derived via immunoSEQ multiplex PCR, lists solely in-frame clones and lacks some. The sample records around 120,000 clones, about 88% being singletons. This specimen was peripheral blood, taken 44 weeks after starting pembrolizumab. The receptors here all came from an adult with mismatch repair-deficient cancer.

This chain uses TRBV19 with TRBJ2-7, with D tentatively TRBD2 (5 bases). CDR1 LNHDA and CDR2 SQIVND come from the germline V gene (reference sequence). The V end was cut by 5 bases, the J end by 2 bases, with 16 bases between. The CDR3 has 15 residues. The CDR3 coding sequence is TGTGCCAGTAGTGAATCCGGGGTGCCCACCTACGAGCAGTACTTC. Its protein product is CASSESGVPTYEQYF.

The V and J genes are TRBV6-6 and TRBJ2-1; D gene unclear. Germline-derived CDR1 and CDR2 are MNHNY and SVGAGI (reference sequence). Deletions cut 0 bases from V and 6 bases from J, with 15 bases between. This CDR3 has 16 amino acids. This CDR3 reads CASSYSHHEYANEQFF. CDR3 coding DNA: TGTGCCAGCAGTTACTCCCACCATGAGTATGCCAATGAGCAGTTCTTC.

This clone has only a few counts. V is TRBV19 and J is TRBJ2-3, with D perhaps assigned TRBD1 or TRBD2 (5 bases each). Trimming removed 6 bases at V and 1 base at J, with 14 bases between. CDR3 length: 15 residues. Germline CDR1 LNHDA, CDR2 SQIVND (reference sequence). Here the CDR3 reads CASSRPGAGTDTQYF. As DNA, the CDR3 is TGTGCCAGTAGCCGTCCCGGGGCGGGCACAGATACGCAGTATTTT.

The rearrangement joins TRBV19 to TRBJ2-1, with 10 bases aligning to TRBD2. The germline V gene has CDR1 LNHDA and CDR2 SQIVND (reference sequence). CDR3 length equals 15 residues. The J segment lost 8 bases and the V segment lost 1 base, leaving 5 bases of the junction unmatched. The CDR3 DNA reads as TGTGCCAGTAGTATAGGCAGCGGGAGGGGCGATGAGCAGTTCTTC. Its protein is CASSIGSGRGDEQFF.

This chain uses TRBV18 with TRBJ2-5; TRBD1 matches at 7 bases. The J call may be in error: the DNA end matches TRBJ2-7 better. Germline CDR1 and CDR2: KGHSH and LQKENI. The CDR3 runs 15 residues. CDR3 residues: CASSPRQGLVYEQYF. For the CDR3, the DNA is TGTGCCAGCTCACCCCGACAGGGATTGGTTTACGAGCAGTACTTC.

The J gene is TRBJ2-3, the V gene TRBV6-4; TRBD2 matches 9 bases. V was pared by 5 bases and J by 3 bases, with 6 bases of the junction left unmatched. Germline lookup yields CDR1 MRHNA and CDR2 SNTAGT. The CDR3 has 15 residues. CDR3 DNA: TGTGCCAGCAGTCGCGGGAGGGCCGAAACAGATACGCAGTATTTT. Protein: CASSRGRAETDTQYF.

The J gene is TRBJ2-4, the V gene TRBV7-9; TRBD2 matches at 7 bases. CDR1 SEHNR and CDR2 FQNEAQ come from the germline V gene (reference sequence). This CDR3 region has 13 residues. V trimming: 5 bases; J trimming: 8 bases; junction bases outside the gene matches: 6. CDR3 in amino acids: CASSLSGRDIQYF. The CDR3 DNA sequence: TGTGCCAGCAGCCTATCTGGGAGGGACATTCAGTACTTC.

This clone was detected only a few times. This sequence joins TRBV7-9 and TRBJ1-3; D is undetermined. This CDR3 has 12 residues. Germline CDR1 reads SEHNR; CDR2 reads FQNEAQ (reference sequence). Deletions cut 1 base from V and 8 bases from J, with 6 bases between. CDR3 DNA sequence: TGTGCCAGCAGCTTAGACAGCCACACCATATATTTT. This sequence encodes CASSLDSHTIYF. The full variable domain, rest sourced from reference TRBV7-9 and TRBJ1-3, is DTGVSQNPRHKITKRGQNVTFRCDPISEHNRLYWYRQTLGQGPEFLTYFQNEAQLEKSRLLSDRFSAERPKGSFSTLEIQRTEQGDSAMYLCASSLDSHTIYFGEGSWLTVV.

The chain has TRBV7-2 and TRBJ2-7, with 10 bases that match TRBD2. J gave up 0 bases and V 0 bases, and 8 bases lay outside the gene matches. The length of the CDR3 is 18 residues. Germline V gene lookup returns CDR1 SGHTA and CDR2 FQGNSA. CDR3 sequence reads: CASSLASGRSAGSYEQYF. The CDR3 DNA reads TGTGCCAGCAGCTTAGCTAGCGGGAGGTCCGCCGGCTCCTACGAGCAGTACTTC.

The chain recombines TRBV28 with TRBJ2-3, with 10 bases identical to TRBD2. The junction had 17 bases not matched to a gene; V was cut back by 6 bases and J by 2 bases. The CDR3 extends over 19 amino acids. Germline V CDR1 and CDR2: MDHEN, SYDVKM. Here the CDR3 reads CASSVALSLAGEVTDTQYF. CDR3 coding DNA: TGTGCCAGCAGCGTTGCCCTCTCTCTAGCGGGAGAGGTCACAGATACGCAGTATTTT.

The gene calls are TRBV13 and TRBJ2-1, with D uncertain. V lost 1 base to trimming and J lost 9 bases, with 13 bases between them. The germline gives CDR1 PRHDT, CDR2 FYEKMQ (reference sequence). This CDR3 contains 14 residues. The CDR3 bases are TGTGCCAGCAGCTTAGTGCTAGGTGGGGTTGAGCAGTTCTTC. Translating gives CASSLVLGGVEQFF.

CDR3 sequence (DNA): TGTGCCAGCAGCCCAGGGACAGGCATATCCTCTGGGGCCAACGTCCTGACTTTC. This codes for CASSPGTGISSGANVLTF. The chain joins TRBV27 to TRBJ2-6; 8 nucleotides agree with TRBD1. The V segment lost 6 bases and the J segment 0 bases; nucleotides outside the gene matches: 10. Germline V CDR1 and CDR2: MNHEY, SMNVEV (reference sequence). The CDR3 covers 18 residues.

CDR3 amino acids: CASSAGLSIYNEQFF. The CDR3 nucleotides read TGTGCCAGCAGCGCGGGACTAAGTATCTACAATGAGCAGTTCTTC. V gene TRBV5-4 combines with J gene TRBJ2-1; 7 bases align to TRBD2. V trimming: 4 bases; J trimming: 3 bases; junction bases outside the gene matches: 7. This CDR3 contains 15 residues. Looked up from germline, CDR1 is SGHNT and CDR2 is YYREEE (reference sequence). The complete variable domain, with remaining parts taken from reference TRBV5-4 and TRBJ2-1, reads ETGVTQSPTHLIKTRGQQVTLRCSSQSGHNTVSWYQQALGQGPQFIFQYYREEENGRGNFPPRFSGLQFPNYSSELNVNALELDDSALYLCASSAGLSIYNEQFFGPGTRLTVL.

This clone was seen once. The chain joins TRBV6-1 to TRBJ1-2; no firm D call. The CDR3 is 11 amino acids. Germline-derived CDR1 and CDR2 are MNHNS and SASEGT. V was shortened by 5 bases and J by 8 bases, with 9 bases between the two germline ends. The CDR3 protein is CASSTMGGYTF. DNA for the CDR3: TGTGCCAGCAGTACCATGGGAGGCTACACCTTC.

V gene TRBV2 combines with J gene TRBJ2-7; D may be TRBD1 or TRBD2 (5 bases each). Looked up from germline, CDR1 is SNHLY and CDR2 is FYNNEI. CDR3 length equals 16 residues. V was trimmed by 6 bases and J by 0 bases, leaving 18 bases between them. The CDR3 DNA sequence: TGTGCCAGCAGCCTCCTACTAGGGGTGAGCTCCTACGAGCAGTACTTC. Its translation: CASSLLLGVSSYEQYF.

The chain couples TRBV5-1 to TRBJ1-2, with D unclear. Germline V gene sequence: CDR1 SGHRS, CDR2 YFSETQ. The CDR3 consists of 18 residues. Trimming shortened V by 0 bases and J by 2 bases, and 20 bases separated the two germline ends. This CDR3 is CASSLGIYVGQENYGYTF. The CDR3 DNA reads TGCGCCAGCAGCTTGGGTATATATGTAGGGCAGGAGAACTATGGCTACACCTTC.

The chain carries TRBV7-2 and TRBJ2-1; D possibly uses TRBD1 or TRBD2 (5 bases each). Per the germline V gene, CDR1 is SGHTA and CDR2 is FQGNSA. Trimming left V 7 bases short and J 6 bases short, with 19 bases between. The CDR3 extends over 15 amino acids. The CDR3 reads CASTPLGLGGNEQFF. CDR3 bases: TGTGCCAGCACCCCCTTGGGGCTTGGGGGCAATGAGCAGTTCTTC.

CDR3 sequence reads: CASIGREGRSDTQYF. As DNA, the CDR3 is TGTGCCAGCATAGGTCGGGAGGGCCGATCAGATACGCAGTATTTT. The rearrangement links TRBV27 to TRBJ2-3; 8 nucleotides align to TRBD2. Trimming removed 7 bases from V and 4 bases from J; junction bases left unmatched: 10. The CDR3 contains 15 residues. Germline V gene lookup returns CDR1 MNHEY and CDR2 SMNVEV (reference sequence).